This T cell receptor (beta chain) was observed in a study of CD8+CD57+ T cells in acquired aplastic anemia. V dropped 7 bases and J dropped 7 bases, with 14 bases sitting between them. Germline lookup yields CDR1 SGHVS and CDR2 FQNEAQ. The CDR3 runs 14 residues. Study-wide results and caveats: Fewer than 35 CD8+ CDR3 sequences occurred in both the patients and the controls.

This clonotype appeared many times. Its cognate antigen is unknown. Genomic DNA, the template, was used for profiling of the TCR beta VDJ and CDR3. TCRdb redid the calling of the reads with MiXCR, one entry per CDR3 protein. Of about half a million distinct CDR3 sequences in the sample, roughly 34% are singletons; the top ten hold about 0.8%. CD8+CD57+ cell expansion, shown by flow cytometry, had occurred in the patients selected for sequencing. Prior therapy had not been administered to any patient at the time of blood sampling. The material sequenced was sorted CD4+, CD8+, or CD8+CD57+ T cells (not recorded which) from PBMCs. The chain is built from TRBV7-8 and TRBJ1-6; D perhaps matches TRBD1 (5 bases). This clonotype originated in a human donor with aplastic anemia. The DNA for the CDR3 is TGTGCCAGCAACCCCCGGCAGGGAAATTCACCCCTCCACTTT. Its translation: CASNPRQGNSPLHF.